Given below is one T cell receptor beta chain in context. Its antigen is unidentified. This specimen comes from a study of long-term antiretroviral therapy in people with HIV. Study findings and constraints: Post-ART, diversity grew, though it stayed under transplant donor control levels.

The germline gives CDR1 MNHNS, CDR2 SASEGT. V lost 11 bases and J lost 3, with 14 bases in between. The CDR3 consists of 13 residues. A v3.0 immunoSEQ assay was performed at survey level. The study targeted roughly 35,000-50,000 T-cell genomes per sample in sequencing. The protocol was immunoSEQ multiplex PCR, while the TCRdb copy is restricted to in-frame clones and leaves out a portion. The data contain 30,000 to 40,000 clones, about 93% of them seen just once; the ten biggest clones take up 3% to 4%. Every single participant having HIV got treatment inside the United States. Sequences were derived from unsorted PBMCs, sampled approximately 5 years after starting antiretroviral therapy. The sequence was collected from a woman between 45 and 60 years old with HIV. The rearrangement uses TRBV6-1 and TRBJ2-1; D remains ambiguous. CDR3 DNA sequence: TGTGCCGCCCGACCTTCGGGCTACAATGAGCAGTTCTTC. Translating it yields CAARPSGYNEQFF.